The rows below give T cell receptor beta chains drawn from one sample of a study of cytomegalovirus exposure and HLA in healthy donors. Sequenced by immunoSEQ multiplex PCR; TCRdb stores in-frame clones only, minus some. Seen in this sample are some 150,000 clones; the ten most common clones hold over 2%. Sequenced material: PBMCs. These receptors originate from a woman aged 18-29 years in good health and CMV-seronegative. CDR3s include the opening cysteine and the closing phenylalanine or tryptophan. Fields, in order: D gene, V gene, J gene, CDR3 DNA, CDR3 protein. The D gene is left open where the match is weak.

D gene: -
V gene: TRBV4-2
J gene: TRBJ2-7
CDR3 DNA: TGTGCCAGCAGCCAAGTAGGTGGGGCTAGGGAGCAGTACTTC
CDR3 protein: CASSQVGGAREQYF

D gene: -
V gene: TRBV5-8
J gene: TRBJ2-2
CDR3 DNA: TGTGCCAGCACCCCCAAGCGGTGGCTTCCCGGGGAGCTGTTTTTT
CDR3 protein: CASTPKRWLPGELFF

D gene: TRBD1
V gene: TRBV7-8
J gene: TRBJ1-2
CDR3 DNA: TGTGCCAGCAGCCCTTCCGGGACAGAACAAGCCTTC
CDR3 protein: CASSPSGTEQAF

D gene: TRBD1
V gene: TRBV27
J gene: TRBJ2-5
CDR3 DNA: TGTGCCAGCTCGACCGGGACAGGGGAGGGAGAGACCCAGTACTTC
CDR3 protein: CASSTGTGEGETQYF

D gene: TRBD1
V gene: TRBV12-5
J gene: TRBJ1-3
CDR3 DNA: TGTGCTAGTGGTTTGGTGACAGGGACTGGAAACACCATATATTTT
CDR3 protein: CASGLVTGTGNTIYF

D gene: -
V gene: TRBV7-3
J gene: TRBJ2-5
CDR3 DNA: TGTGCCAGCAGCTCATCGGGGCAGGGGTGGGGAGAGACCCAGTACTTC
CDR3 protein: CASSSSGQGWGETQYF

D gene: TRBD1
V gene: TRBV15
J gene: TRBJ1-4
CDR3 DNA: TGTGCCACCAGCAGAAGACCACAGGGGTCTGGGACGACTAATGAAAAACTGTTTTTT
CDR3 protein: CATSRRPQGSGTTNEKLFF

D gene: TRBD1
V gene: TRBV6-5
J gene: TRBJ1-6
CDR3 DNA: TGTGCCAGCAGTTACTCTCTGGGACAGGATAATTCACCCCTCCACTTT
CDR3 protein: CASSYSLGQDNSPLHF

D gene: -
V gene: TRBV5-1
J gene: TRBJ2-4
CDR3 DNA: TGCGCCAGCAGCCTAGAATACACCCCTGGAAACATTCAGTACTTC
CDR3 protein: CASSLEYTPGNIQYF

D gene: -
V gene: TRBV9
J gene: TRBJ1-2
CDR3 DNA: TGTGCCAGCACTCCGGGGGGGAACAGGGTATTGGAAGGCTACACCTTC
CDR3 protein: CASTPGGNRVLEGYTF

D gene: -
V gene: TRBV7-8
J gene: TRBJ2-5
CDR3 DNA: TGTGCCAGCACCATCCAAGAGACCCAGTACTTC
CDR3 protein: CASTIQETQYF

D gene: TRBD2
V gene: TRBV29-1
J gene: TRBJ2-3
CDR3 DNA: TGCAGCGTTGAAGAGGCTAGCGGGATGGATACGCAGTATTTT
CDR3 protein: CSVEEASGMDTQYF

D gene: -
V gene: TRBV9
J gene: TRBJ1-4
CDR3 DNA: TGTGCCAGCAGCCCACGAACGGGGGGGGGAACTAATGAAAAACTGTTTTTT
CDR3 protein: CASSPRTGGGTNEKLFF

D gene: -
V gene: TRBV7-2
J gene: TRBJ1-5
CDR3 DNA: TGTGCCAGCAAGATAGGAGTTGGCAATCAGCCCCAGCATTTT
CDR3 protein: CASKIGVGNQPQHF

D gene: -
V gene: TRBV7-9
J gene: TRBJ2-7
CDR3 DNA: TGTGCCAGCAGCTTATTTCAGGGATTGCAGGAATACTACGAGCAGTACTTC
CDR3 protein: CASSLFQGLQEYYEQYF

D gene: TRBD2
V gene: TRBV5-1
J gene: TRBJ2-1
CDR3 DNA: TGCGCCAGCACCCCTCATCTAGCGGGAGGCGGGAATGAGCAGTTCTTC
CDR3 protein: CASTPHLAGGGNEQFF

D gene: TRBD2
V gene: TRBV9
J gene: TRBJ2-1
CDR3 DNA: TGTGCCAGCAGCGTCTCTACTAGCGGGAGGGCCTCGAGCTCCTACAATGAGCAGTTCTTC
CDR3 protein: CASSVSTSGRASSSYNEQFF

D gene: -
V gene: TRBV7-2
J gene: TRBJ2-3
CDR3 DNA: TGTGCCAGCAGCGAACTGAGCGGCGGCGGCACAGATACGCAGTATTTT
CDR3 protein: CASSELSGGGTDTQYF

D gene: TRBD1
V gene: TRBV7-6
J gene: TRBJ1-4
CDR3 DNA: TGTGCCAGCAGCCCACTGACAGGGAGAGAAGAAAAACTGCTTTTT
CDR3 protein: CASSPLTGREEKLLF

D gene: -
V gene: TRBV7-2
J gene: TRBJ1-1
CDR3 DNA: TGTGCCAGCAGCTTCCAGATGGACACTGAAGCTTTCTTT
CDR3 protein: CASSFQMDTEAFF

D gene: TRBD1
V gene: TRBV5-4
J gene: TRBJ1-2
CDR3 DNA: TGTGCCAGCAGCTTGGAGGACAGGGGCTACACCTTC
CDR3 protein: CASSLEDRGYTF

D gene: -
V gene: TRBV30
J gene: TRBJ1-2
CDR3 DNA: TGTGCCTGGAGTCCGGGAGGTGATGGCTACACCTTC
CDR3 protein: CAWSPGGDGYTF

D gene: -
V gene: TRBV19
J gene: TRBJ2-7
CDR3 DNA: TGTGCCACAGGGGCCTCCTACGAGCAGTACTTC
CDR3 protein: CATGASYEQYF

D gene: -
V gene: TRBV10-1
J gene: TRBJ1-2
CDR3 DNA: TGCGCCAGCAGCTCACGGGGGGGGATCACCGATTCTAACTATGGCTACACCTTC
CDR3 protein: CASSSRGGITDSNYGYTF

D gene: -
V gene: TRBV19
J gene: TRBJ1-1
CDR3 DNA: TGTGCCAGTAGTACAGGCAGGGAAGGGGACACTGAAGCTTTCTTT
CDR3 protein: CASSTGREGDTEAFF

D gene: -
V gene: TRBV7-3
J gene: TRBJ2-3
CDR3 DNA: TGTGCCAGCAGCCCCGGGAACAGCGCCAGCACAGATACGCAGTATTTT
CDR3 protein: CASSPGNSASTDTQYF

D gene: TRBD2
V gene: TRBV7-2
J gene: TRBJ2-7
CDR3 DNA: TGTGCCAGCAGCTCAGGGGGACTAGCAATCTACGAGCAGTACTTC
CDR3 protein: CASSSGGLAIYEQYF

D gene: -
V gene: TRBV9
J gene: TRBJ2-3
CDR3 DNA: TGTGCCAGCAGCGTAGGCCGGCTAGCCGTAGCAGATACGCAGTATTTT
CDR3 protein: CASSVGRLAVADTQYF

D gene: -
V gene: TRBV7-2
J gene: TRBJ2-7
CDR3 DNA: TGTGCCAGCAGTTCTCCAGGCCTATCCTACGAGCAGTACTTC
CDR3 protein: CASSSPGLSYEQYF

D gene: -
V gene: TRBV9
J gene: TRBJ1-2
CDR3 DNA: TGTGCCAGCAGCGGGGGGGGAGGCTACACCTTC
CDR3 protein: CASSGGGGYTF

D gene: -
V gene: TRBV6-5
J gene: TRBJ1-2
CDR3 DNA: TGTGCCAGCAGTTACTCGAGCCGGGGGTATGGCTACACCTTC
CDR3 protein: CASSYSSRGYGYTF

D gene: -
V gene: TRBV11-2
J gene: TRBJ1-2
CDR3 DNA: TGTGCCAGCAGCTCCGACTGGAACTATGGCTACACCTTC
CDR3 protein: CASSSDWNYGYTF

D gene: -
V gene: TRBV27
J gene: TRBJ1-1
CDR3 DNA: TGTGCCAGCAGACCACTGAGAGAGAACACTGAAGCTTTCTTT
CDR3 protein: CASRPLRENTEAFF

D gene: -
V gene: TRBV7-2
J gene: TRBJ1-2
CDR3 DNA: TGTGCCAGCAGCCCCTTACAGGGTGGTGACTATGGCTACACCTTC
CDR3 protein: CASSPLQGGDYGYTF

D gene: TRBD1
V gene: TRBV5-1
J gene: TRBJ2-2
CDR3 DNA: TGCGCCAGCAGCCTGAGGAGGGACAGGGGACCCGGGGAGCTGTTTTTT
CDR3 protein: CASSLRRDRGPGELFF

D gene: -
V gene: TRBV7-2
J gene: TRBJ1-5
CDR3 DNA: TGTGCCAGCAGCTTAGTTTCTCAAGGGAGTCAGCCCCAGCATTTT
CDR3 protein: CASSLVSQGSQPQHF

D gene: TRBD2
V gene: TRBV7-9
J gene: TRBJ2-1
CDR3 DNA: TGTGCCAGCAGCTTAGTAGGTAGCGGGAGCTCCTACAATGAGCAGTTCTTC
CDR3 protein: CASSLVGSGSSYNEQFF

D gene: -
V gene: TRBV10-3
J gene: TRBJ1-1
CDR3 DNA: TGTGCCATCAGAGGGTCGGTCACAGGCACTGAAGCTTTCTTT
CDR3 protein: CAIRGSVTGTEAFF

D gene: TRBD1
V gene: TRBV5-1
J gene: TRBJ2-7
CDR3 DNA: TGCGCCAGCAGCTCAGACAGGGGGCGACCTTACGAGCAGTACTTC
CDR3 protein: CASSSDRGRPYEQYF

D gene: -
V gene: TRBV6-1
J gene: TRBJ1-1
CDR3 DNA: TGTGCCAGCCGAGGGCAGCCGAACACTGAAGCTTTCTTT
CDR3 protein: CASRGQPNTEAFF

D gene: TRBD1
V gene: TRBV11-3
J gene: TRBJ1-5
CDR3 DNA: TGTGCCAGCAGCTCGGCGACAGGGTCGGCAGGGCAGCCCCAGCATTTT
CDR3 protein: CASSSATGSAGQPQHF